This TCR beta chain was captured in a study of blood T cell repertoires in COVID-19. Whole-study context: Nucleic acid was either cDNA or gDNA, and it came from T cells, B-cell-depleted T cells, or PBMCs.

Per the original data handling: Reference gene primers were amplified, and this amplification served to estimate nucleated cell counts. Only in-frame clones appear in the TCRdb table, and some are missing; sequencing was by immunoSEQ multiplex PCR. The V and J calls and clone size come from that table; D and trimming were worked out from the DNA. The sample has around 260,000 clones; around 87% are singletons. Germline V gene data show CDR1 as MNHEY and CDR2 as SVGAGI. V dropped 0 bases and J dropped 8 bases, with 15 bases sitting between them. This CDR3 contains 15 residues. Sequenced material: peripheral blood. J is TRBJ2-3 and V is TRBV6-5; a weak D match, TRBD2 (6 bases). The receptor was derived from a middle-aged woman who had recovered from COVID-19. CDR3 amino acids: CASSYSGGAGGTQYF. The CDR3 bases are TGTGCCAGCAGTTACTCGGGCGGGGCCGGCGGTACGCAGTATTTT.